These 24 T cell receptor beta chains share one sample of origin, sequenced in a study of control samples from healthy donors and cancer patients. Assay used: immunoSEQ multiplex PCR; TCRdb lists only in-frame clones, some missing. Here the sample spans approximately 160,000 clones, roughly 92% being singletons. Source material: blood. These receptors were collected from a woman younger than 30 in good health.

V gene TRBV28 combines with J gene TRBJ2-7; D is ambiguous. Germline-derived CDR1 and CDR2 are MDHEN and SYDVKM. The CDR3 extends over 10 amino acids. Trimming took 3 bases from V and 7 from J, leaving 4 bases between them. The CDR3 spells CASSLGEQYF. CDR3 sequence (DNA): TGTGCCAGCAGTTTGGGGGAGCAGTACTTC.

The chain couples TRBV10-3 to TRBJ2-1; TRBD2 aligns across 11 bases. Trimming cost V 6 bases and J 6 bases; bases outside gene matches: 7. This CDR3 has 15 residues. CDR1 and CDR2 (germline): ENHRY, SYGVKD. The CDR3 spells CAISATSGNFNEQFF. CDR3 nucleotide sequence: TGTGCCATCAGCGCGACTAGCGGGAATTTCAATGAGCAGTTCTTC.

The genes are TRBV7-9 and TRBJ2-2, with TRBD1 as a possible D gene (5 bases). Trimming removed 8 bases at V and 6 bases at J, with 16 bases between. Germline loops: CDR1 SEHNR, CDR2 FQNEAQ (reference sequence). The CDR3 extends over 14 amino acids. CDR3 nucleotide sequence: TGTGCCAGCTCTTCAGACCCCAGGGCCGGGGAGCTGTTTTTT. Translation gives CASSSDPRAGELFF.

The rearrangement links TRBV7-2 to TRBJ1-1; D gene uncertain. CDR1 SGHTA and CDR2 FQGNSA come from the germline V gene. Deletions cut 0 bases from V and 1 base from J, with 3 bases between. The CDR3 length is 13 residues. The CDR3 DNA sequence: TGTGCCAGCAGCTTAGCCACGAACACTGAAGCTTTCTTT. Its protein product is CASSLATNTEAFF.

The chain is built from TRBV5-7 and TRBJ1-1; 7 nucleotides agree with TRBD1. TRBV5-7 is placed among ORFs of uncertain function. This CDR3 contains 12 residues. V was clipped by 5 bases and J by 7 bases; unmatched bases: 5. The CDR3: CASSYRQGEAFF. For the CDR3, the DNA is TGTGCCAGCAGTTACAGACAGGGTGAAGCTTTCTTT.

This rearrangement joins TRBV28 to TRBJ2-7; D possibly corresponds to TRBD2 (6 bases). The CDR3 is 17 amino acids. V was pared by 2 bases and J by 3 bases, with 20 bases between. Per the germline V gene, CDR1 is MDHEN and CDR2 is SYDVKM. This chain's CDR3 is CASSLNFGAGPNYEQYF. CDR3 DNA: TGTGCCAGCAGTTTAAATTTTGGGGCGGGACCGAACTACGAGCAGTACTTC.

The chain uses TRBV6-6 and TRBJ1-5; no clear D. Germline-derived CDR1 and CDR2 are MNHNY and SVGAGI (reference sequence). The V and J ends lost 4 bases and 4 bases respectively, with 2 bases between them. This CDR3 has 11 residues. The CDR3 spells CASSLNQPQHF. The CDR3 DNA reads as TGTGCCAGCAGTTTGAATCAGCCCCAGCATTTT.

This clone has just one count. The chain recombines TRBV27 with TRBJ2-7; D call uncertain. Trimming stripped 5 bases from V and 3 bases from J, with 14 bases between. CDR3 length: 14 residues. In germline, CDR1 is MNHEY, CDR2 SMNVEV (reference sequence). In nucleotides, the CDR3 is TGTGCCAGCAGTCCCCGGGCCAACTACTACGAGCAGTACTTC. It encodes CASSPRANYYEQYF.

The chain carries TRBV20-1 and TRBJ1-1, with D uncertain. V shed 6 bases and J shed 2 bases, with 4 bases lying between them. This CDR3 region has 10 residues. The germline V gene has CDR1 DFQATT and CDR2 SNEGSKA (reference sequence). CDR3 sequence (DNA): TGCAGTGCGTTTAACACTGAAGCTTTCTTT. It translates to CSAFNTEAFF.

The chain has TRBV28 and TRBJ2-7, with D possibly being TRBD1 (6 bases). V shed 2 bases and J shed 0 bases, with 14 bases lying between them. The CDR3 extends over 16 amino acids. CDR1 and CDR2 from the germline V gene are MDHEN and SYDVKM. Here the CDR3 reads CASSLSRGWSSYEQYF. CDR3 coding DNA: TGTGCCAGCAGTTTAAGTAGGGGGTGGAGCTCCTACGAGCAGTACTTC.

This chain joins TRBV7-8 and TRBJ2-5; D is possibly TRBD1 or TRBD2 (6 bases each). V lost 4 bases, J lost 5 bases, and 17 bases lay in between. This CDR3 comprises 15 residues. CDR1 and CDR2 from the germline V gene are SGHVS and FQNEAQ. Written as DNA, the CDR3 is TGTGCCAGCAGCTGGCTTGGGGGGCGGAGGGAGACCCAGTACTTC. It yields the protein CASSWLGGRRETQYF.

In regard to this clone: Other nucleotide sequences from this sample produce the same CDR3. This sequence joins TRBV2 and TRBJ2-6; possibly TRBD1 or TRBD2 for D (5 bases each). The CDR3 is 15 residues long. Germline lookup yields CDR1 SNHLY and CDR2 FYNNEI. V was clipped by 4 bases and J by 0 bases, with 7 bases between them. The CDR3 region is CASSGGGSGANVLTF. In nucleotides, the CDR3 is TGTGCCAGCAGTGGTGGGGGCTCTGGGGCCAACGTCCTGACTTTC.

The rearrangement links TRBV5-1 to TRBJ1-4; tentatively, D is TRBD1 (5 bases). V was trimmed by 4 bases and J by 6 bases, leaving 13 bases between them. CDR3 length: 14 residues. Germline lookup yields CDR1 SGHRS and CDR2 YFSETQ. The CDR3 loop reads CASSVDSVDEKLFF. CDR3 sequence (DNA): TGCGCCAGCAGCGTTGACAGTGTCGATGAAAAACTGTTTTTT.

This clone was seen only once. The chain has TRBV29-1 and TRBJ1-4, with TRBD1 as a possible D gene (6 bases). CDR1 SQVTM and CDR2 ANQGSEA come from the germline V gene. Trimming shortened V by 0 bases and J by 8 bases, and 13 bases separated the two germline ends. CDR3 length: 14 residues. CDR3 DNA: TGCAGCGTTGAAGAGGCGGGGGCCGGGGAAAAACTGTTTTTT. As protein: CSVEEAGAGEKLFF.

This chain connects TRBV6-2 or TRBV6-3 to TRBJ1-1; tentative D call: TRBD1 (5 bases). Trimming removed 2 bases from V and 4 bases from J, with 17 bases in between. This CDR3 spans 16 amino acids. CDR1 is MNHEY and CDR2 is SVGEGT in the germline V gene. CDR3 DNA: TGTGCCAGCAGTTACGGGGCAGGGAAGGGTGTCACTGAAGCTTTCTTT. Encoded protein: CASSYGAGKGVTEAFF.

The chain has TRBV27 and TRBJ1-5, with D uncertain. Germline assignment: CDR1 MNHEY and CDR2 SMNVEV (reference sequence). Deletions cut 7 bases from V and 2 bases from J, with 12 bases between. The CDR3 consists of 14 residues. The CDR3 here is CASNLRWGNQPQHF. The CDR3 DNA follows: TGTGCCAGCAACCTCAGGTGGGGCAATCAGCCCCAGCATTTT.

V usage is TRBV4-1 and J usage is TRBJ2-3, with D uncertain. Per the germline V gene, CDR1 is MGHRA and CDR2 is YSYEKL. V lost 0 bases and J lost 3, with 10 bases in between. The CDR3 runs 15 residues. The CDR3 DNA is TGCGCCAGCAGCCAAGACCCACTAACTACAGATACGCAGTATTTT. Translation gives CASSQDPLTTDTQYF.

This clone was picked up one time. The chain has TRBV6-5 and TRBJ1-2; 7 bases align to TRBD1. Trimming at V came to 10 bases and at J to 3 bases, leaving 11 bases not matched to a gene. The CDR3 is 14 amino acids. Germline-derived CDR1 and CDR2 are MNHEY and SVGAGI. In DNA form, the CDR3 reads TGTGCCACCGCCTATGGAGGGGGCCACTATGGCTACACCTTC. Translated: CATAYGGGHYGYTF.

This chain uses TRBV7-2 with TRBJ1-2, with D possibly matching TRBD1 (5 bases). The CDR3 runs to 12 residues. Trimming cost V 4 bases and J 4 bases, with 7 bases left between them. Germline V CDR1 and CDR2: SGHTA, FQGNSA. The CDR3 sequence is CASSSGGYGYTF. The CDR3 DNA sequence: TGTGCCAGCAGCTCCGGGGGCTATGGCTACACCTTC. Complete variable domain (other parts from reference TRBV7-2 and TRBJ1-2): GAGVSQSPSNKVTEKGKDVELRCDPISGHTALYWYRQSLGQGLEFLIYFQGNSAPDKSGLPSDRFSAERTGGSVSTLTIQRTQQEDSAVYLCASSSGGYGYTFGSGTRLTVV.

The V gene is TRBV7-9, the J gene TRBJ1-1; possible D gene TRBD1, 5 bases. Trimming left V 3 bases short and J 4 bases short, with 15 bases between. CDR1 and CDR2 (germline): SEHNR, FQNEAQ (reference sequence). CDR3 size: 15 residues. As DNA, the CDR3 is TGTGCCAGCAGCTTCGGGGACTTTCGGCCCACTGAAGCTTTCTTT. Protein: CASSFGDFRPTEAFF.

This chain joins TRBV6-6 and TRBJ2-1; D gene uncertain. V gave up 6 bases and J gave up 9 bases, with 18 bases separating them. Germline loops: CDR1 MNHNY, CDR2 SVGAGI (reference sequence). This CDR3 is built from 14 residues. As DNA, the CDR3 is TGTGCCAGCAGGTCGATAGAATGGGGTAGTGAGCAGTTCTTC. Its protein is CASRSIEWGSEQFF.

This rearrangement joins TRBV21-1 to TRBJ2-6; TRBD1, the table's D call, was not compared with the DNA. TRBV21-1 is a recognized pseudogene. The CDR3 consists of 15 residues. CDR3 residues: CASSVDRVGANVLTF. The CDR3, as DNA: TGTGCCAGCAGCGTCGACAGGGTTGGGGCCAACGTCCTGACTTTC.

CDR3 nucleotide sequence: TGCGCCAGCAGCCCTCCCCGGGGGGGGGAGCAGTTCTTC. Amino acids: CASSPPRGGEQFF. The genes are TRBV5-1 and TRBJ2-1; 8 bases map to TRBD2. Trimming cost V 4 bases and J 10 bases; bases outside gene matches: 7. The CDR3 consists of 13 residues. The V gene's germline CDR1 is SGHRS and CDR2 YFSETQ.

V is TRBV19 and J is TRBJ1-2; no reliable D call. CDR3 size: 13 residues. V was clipped by 1 base and J by 7 bases, with 10 bases between them. Germline-derived CDR1 and CDR2 are LNHDA and SQIVND (reference sequence). CDR3 loop: CASSIAGLGGYTF. The CDR3 DNA reads TGTGCCAGTAGTATAGCCGGCTTGGGTGGCTACACCTTC.